This T cell receptor beta chain is from a study of T cell responses to AZD1222 COVID-19 vaccine. There are 14 residues in the CDR3. Trimming took off 0 bases at V and 3 bases at J, with 9 bases between the two ends. The germline gives CDR1 MNHNY, CDR2 SVGAGI (reference sequence). Measured with immunoSEQ multiplex PCR; TCRdb has only the in-frame clones, and not every one. Of approximately 43,000 clones in the sample, about 87% are singletons; the top ten hold around a quarter. This material consisted of peripheral blood, taken 28 days after the second AZD1222 dose. The receptor comes from an adult who received the AZD1222 COVID-19 vaccine. This chain joins TRBV6-6 and TRBJ2-7; perhaps D is TRBD1 or TRBD2 (5 bases each). The CDR3, as DNA: TGTGCCAGCAGTTACTCGACGGGGCTCTACGAGCAGTACTTC. Protein product: CASSYSTGLYEQYF.